This T cell receptor (beta chain) is from a study of beta chain features in type 1 diabetes. Sequenced material consisted of expressed TCRB transcripts (all of the isolated RNA was reverse transcribed). The data were produced by immunoSEQ multiplex PCR, yet TCRdb's version contains in-frame clones alone and is incomplete. The sample carries 38,000 or so clones, 55% to 70% recorded once. The sample consisted of Tregs from blood. The receptor's source is a woman aged 30 to 39 in good health.

CDR3 sequence reads: CASSFWASSYEQYF. The CDR3 nucleotides are TGTGCCAGCAGTTTCTGGGCTAGCTCCTACGAGCAGTACTTC. V gene TRBV28 combines with J gene TRBJ2-5, with D hard to call. The end of the DNA is better explained by TRBJ2-7, so the J call may be wrong. CDR3 length: 14 residues. The germline gives CDR1 MDHEN, CDR2 SYDVKM.